This entry is about one T cell receptor beta chain. This specimen comes from a study of chemoradiotherapy in HPV16-positive cancers. Looking at the study overall: Candidate HPV-specific clones and shared TCR motifs came from two HPV16-positive patients.

Repertoires were generated with immunoSEQ multiplex PCR, while TCRdb's copy carries only in-frame clones and drops some. Here the sample spans under 5,500 clones, 86% being singletons. The sequenced sample was tumor tissue, obtained from a patient who underwent chemoradiotherapy. This clonotype was sampled from a human donor with HPV-associated anogenital cancer.

The CDR3 loop reads CASSGTSGSYEQYF. In DNA form, the CDR3 reads TGTGCCAGCAGTGGGACTAGCGGGTCCTACGAGCAGTACTTC. This rearrangement joins TRBV6-5 to TRBJ2-7, with 12 nucleotides matching TRBD2. This CDR3 is 14 amino acids long. Looked up from germline, CDR1 is MNHEY and CDR2 is SVGAGI. The V segment lost 5 bases and the J segment 1 base; nucleotides outside the gene matches: 0.